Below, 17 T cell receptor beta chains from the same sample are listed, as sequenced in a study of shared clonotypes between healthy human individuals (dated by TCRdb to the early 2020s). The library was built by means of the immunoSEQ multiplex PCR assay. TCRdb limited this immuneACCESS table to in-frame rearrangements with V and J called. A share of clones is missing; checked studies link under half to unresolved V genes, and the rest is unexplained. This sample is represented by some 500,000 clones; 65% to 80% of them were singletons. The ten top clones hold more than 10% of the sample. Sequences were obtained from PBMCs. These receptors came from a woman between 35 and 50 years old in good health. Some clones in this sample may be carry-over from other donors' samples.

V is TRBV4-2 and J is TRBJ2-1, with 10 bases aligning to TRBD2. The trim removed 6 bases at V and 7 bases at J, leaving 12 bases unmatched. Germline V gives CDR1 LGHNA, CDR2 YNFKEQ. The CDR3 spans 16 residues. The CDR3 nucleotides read TGTGCCAGCAGTCCTAGCGGGGGTGGACTACAAAATGAGCAGTTCTTC. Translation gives CASSPSGGGLQNEQFF.

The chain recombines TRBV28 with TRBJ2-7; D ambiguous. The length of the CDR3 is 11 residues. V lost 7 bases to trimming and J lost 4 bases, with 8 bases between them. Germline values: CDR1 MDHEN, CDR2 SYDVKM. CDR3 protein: CASTNWYEQYF. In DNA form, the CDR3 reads TGTGCCAGCACAAATTGGTACGAGCAGTACTTC.

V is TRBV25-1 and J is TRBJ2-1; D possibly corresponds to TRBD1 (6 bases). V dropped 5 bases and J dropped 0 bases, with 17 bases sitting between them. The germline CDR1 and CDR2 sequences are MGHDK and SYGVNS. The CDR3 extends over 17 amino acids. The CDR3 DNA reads TGTGCCAGCAGTCCCCAGGCGGACAGCTACTCCTACAATGAGCAGTTCTTC. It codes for CASSPQADSYSYNEQFF.

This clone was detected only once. The DNA for the CDR3 is TGTGCCAGCAGCTTTGAGAGCGGGAGGGCCCACAATGAGCAGTTCTTC. It encodes CASSFESGRAHNEQFF. This rearrangement joins TRBV5-5 to TRBJ2-1; 10 nucleotides line up with TRBD2. V lost 2 bases, J lost 5 bases, and 7 bases stayed unmatched. CDR3 length equals 16 residues. CDR1 is SGHKS and CDR2 is YYEKEE in the germline V gene (reference sequence).

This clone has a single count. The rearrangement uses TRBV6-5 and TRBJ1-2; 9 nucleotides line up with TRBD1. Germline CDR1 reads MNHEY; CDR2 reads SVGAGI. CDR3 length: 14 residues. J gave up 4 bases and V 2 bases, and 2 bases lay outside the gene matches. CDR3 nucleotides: TGTGCCAGCAGTTACACGGGACAGGGCTATGGCTACACCTTC. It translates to CASSYTGQGYGYTF.

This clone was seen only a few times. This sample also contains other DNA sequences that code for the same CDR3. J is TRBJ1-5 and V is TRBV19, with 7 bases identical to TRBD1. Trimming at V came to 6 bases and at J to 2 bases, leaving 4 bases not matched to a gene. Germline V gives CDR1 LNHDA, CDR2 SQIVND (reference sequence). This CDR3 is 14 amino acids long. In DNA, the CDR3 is TGTGCCAGTAGCGCTACAGGGGGCAATCAGCCCCAGCATTTT. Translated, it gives CASSATGGNQPQHF.

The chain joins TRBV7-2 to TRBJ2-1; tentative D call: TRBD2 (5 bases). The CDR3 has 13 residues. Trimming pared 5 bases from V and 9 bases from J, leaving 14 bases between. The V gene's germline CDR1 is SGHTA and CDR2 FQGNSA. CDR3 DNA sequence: TGTGCCAGCAGCCCGGGAACTAGTTTTGAGCAGTTCTTC. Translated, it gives CASSPGTSFEQFF.

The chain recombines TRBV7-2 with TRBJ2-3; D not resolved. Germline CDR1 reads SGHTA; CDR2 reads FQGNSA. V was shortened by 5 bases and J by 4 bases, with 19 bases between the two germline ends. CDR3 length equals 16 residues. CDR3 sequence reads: CASSPNLRSGSDTQYF. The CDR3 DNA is TGTGCCAGCAGCCCCAACCTTAGGAGTGGTTCAGATACGCAGTATTTT.

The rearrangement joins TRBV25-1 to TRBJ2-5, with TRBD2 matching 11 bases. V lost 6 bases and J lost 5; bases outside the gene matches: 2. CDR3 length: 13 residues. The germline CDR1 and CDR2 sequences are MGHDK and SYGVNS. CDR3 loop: CASRLAGVETQYF. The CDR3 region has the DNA TGTGCCAGCAGACTAGCGGGAGTGGAGACCCAGTACTTC.

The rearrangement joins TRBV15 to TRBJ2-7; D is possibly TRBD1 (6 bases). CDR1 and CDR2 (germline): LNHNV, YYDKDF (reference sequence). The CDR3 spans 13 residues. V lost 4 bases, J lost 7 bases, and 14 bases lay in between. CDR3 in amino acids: CATSIQGSGEQYF. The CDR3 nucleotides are TGTGCCACCAGCATCCAGGGGTCGGGTGAGCAGTACTTC.

CDR3 region: CASSLFGNTEAFF. CDR3 DNA: TGTGCCAGCAGCTTGTTCGGTAACACTGAAGCTTTCTTT. The rearrangement joins TRBV7-3 to TRBJ1-1; no reliable D call. Germline-derived CDR1 and CDR2 are SGHTA and FQGTGA. The ends were cut back, 3 bases at V and 2 bases at J, with 7 bases in the middle. This CDR3 has 13 residues.

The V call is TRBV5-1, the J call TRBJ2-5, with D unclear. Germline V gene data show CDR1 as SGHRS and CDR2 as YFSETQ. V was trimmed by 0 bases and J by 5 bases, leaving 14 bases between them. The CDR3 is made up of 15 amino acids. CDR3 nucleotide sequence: TGCGCCAGCAGCTTGGGCGGACCCCCACGGGAGACCCAGTACTTC. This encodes CASSLGGPPRETQYF.

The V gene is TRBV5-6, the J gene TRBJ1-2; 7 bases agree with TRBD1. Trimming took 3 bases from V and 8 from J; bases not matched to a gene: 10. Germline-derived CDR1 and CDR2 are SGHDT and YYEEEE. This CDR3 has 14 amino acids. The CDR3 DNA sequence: TGTGCCAGCAGCTCCCTTGACAGGGAGCGCGGCTACACCTTC. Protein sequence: CASSSLDRERGYTF.

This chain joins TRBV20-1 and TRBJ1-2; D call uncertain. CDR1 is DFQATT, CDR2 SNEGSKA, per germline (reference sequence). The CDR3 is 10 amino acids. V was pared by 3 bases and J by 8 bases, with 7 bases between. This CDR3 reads CSASKWGYTF. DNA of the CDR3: TGCAGTGCTAGCAAATGGGGCTACACCTTC.

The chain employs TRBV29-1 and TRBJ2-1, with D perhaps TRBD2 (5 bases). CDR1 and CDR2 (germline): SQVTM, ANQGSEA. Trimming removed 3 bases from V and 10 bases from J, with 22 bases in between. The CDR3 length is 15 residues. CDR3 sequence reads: CSVDFGRTPWEEQFF. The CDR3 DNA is TGCAGCGTTGACTTCGGACGGACTCCATGGGAGGAGCAGTTCTTC.

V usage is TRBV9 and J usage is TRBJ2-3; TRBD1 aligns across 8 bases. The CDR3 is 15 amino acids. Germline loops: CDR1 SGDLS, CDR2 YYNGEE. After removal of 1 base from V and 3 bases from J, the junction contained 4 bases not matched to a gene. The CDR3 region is CASSVFGQGTDTQYF. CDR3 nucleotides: TGTGCCAGCAGCGTATTCGGACAGGGAACAGATACGCAGTATTTT.

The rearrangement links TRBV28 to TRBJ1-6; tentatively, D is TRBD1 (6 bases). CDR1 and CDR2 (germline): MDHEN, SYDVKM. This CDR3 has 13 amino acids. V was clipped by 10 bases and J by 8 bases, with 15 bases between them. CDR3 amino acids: CATTGIEDSPLHF. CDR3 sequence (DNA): TGTGCCACAACAGGGATCGAGGATTCACCCCTCCACTTT.